Listed below are T cell receptor beta chains from one sample, sequenced in a study of PD-1 blockade in classical Hodgkin lymphoma. TCRdb keeps only in-frame clones here, not all; method: immunoSEQ multiplex PCR. The repertoire holds about 47,000 clones, with about 80% as singletons. Here the sequenced sample was peripheral blood mononuclear cells (PBMCs), taken before the fourth cycle of nivolumab. All receptors derive from a human donor with classical Hodgkin lymphoma. The CDR3 runs from the conserved cysteine through the conserved F or W. The order of the fields is D gene, J gene, V gene, clone size, CDR3 DNA, CDR3 protein. The D gene is left open where the match is weak. Part of the rows lack a size; the others show once, few, many or a class for expanded clones.

D gene: TRBD1
J gene: TRBJ1-6
V gene: TRBV19
clone size: -
CDR3 DNA: TGTGCCAGTAGTACCGGACAGGATGTCTCGAGCTCCTATAATTCACCCCTCCACTTT
CDR3 protein: CASSTGQDVSSSYNSPLHF

D gene: -
J gene: TRBJ1-5
V gene: TRBV7-2
clone size: once
CDR3 DNA: TGTGCCAGCAGCCCCAACGTCGGCAGCAATCAGCCCCAGCATTTT
CDR3 protein: CASSPNVGSNQPQHF

D gene: TRBD2
J gene: TRBJ2-3
V gene: TRBV30
clone size: -
CDR3 DNA: TGTGCCTGGATACTAGCGGGAGGGGATGAGTATTTT
CDR3 protein: CAWILAGGDEYF

D gene: TRBD1
J gene: TRBJ2-6
V gene: TRBV29-1
clone size: -
CDR3 DNA: TGCAGCGCTGAACGGACAGGGGAGCCTGGGGCCAACGTCCTGACTTTC
CDR3 protein: CSAERTGEPGANVLTF

D gene: -
J gene: TRBJ1-2
V gene: TRBV7-2
clone size: -
CDR3 DNA: TGTGCCAGCAGCTTAACAGCTTCTAACTATGGCTACACCTTC
CDR3 protein: CASSLTASNYGYTF

D gene: TRBD2
J gene: TRBJ2-1
V gene: TRBV5-1
clone size: -
CDR3 DNA: TGCGCCAGCAGCCTCCTGAGGGGAAGCGGGGGCCTTGGGGACAATGAGCAGTTCTTC
CDR3 protein: CASSLLRGSGGLGDNEQFF

D gene: -
J gene: TRBJ2-3
V gene: TRBV7-7
clone size: -
CDR3 DNA: TGTGCTAGCAGCTTAGCGTCAGGGGTTGACACAGATACGCAGTATTTT
CDR3 protein: CASSLASGVDTDTQYF

D gene: TRBD1
J gene: TRBJ1-2
V gene: TRBV25-1
clone size: once
CDR3 DNA: TGTGCCAGCAGTGAAACCGGGACAGTCTATGGCTACACCTTC
CDR3 protein: CASSETGTVYGYTF

D gene: -
J gene: TRBJ2-1
V gene: TRBV6-5
clone size: -
CDR3 DNA: TGTGCCAGCAGTTACTCGTCCGGGACTTCGGACAATGAGCAGTTCTTC
CDR3 protein: CASSYSSGTSDNEQFF

D gene: -
J gene: TRBJ2-1
V gene: TRBV19
clone size: -
CDR3 DNA: TGTGCCAGTAGTTGGTCGGGAACCTCCTACAATGAGCAGTTCTTC
CDR3 protein: CASSWSGTSYNEQFF

D gene: -
J gene: TRBJ2-3
V gene: TRBV6-6
clone size: -
CDR3 DNA: TGTGCCAGCACCGGGGCCACAGATACGCAGTATTTT
CDR3 protein: CASTGATDTQYF

D gene: -
J gene: TRBJ1-1
V gene: TRBV18
clone size: once
CDR3 DNA: TGTGCCAGCTCACCAGAGGGTAACACTGAAGCTTTCTTT
CDR3 protein: CASSPEGNTEAFF

D gene: TRBD2
J gene: TRBJ2-3
V gene: TRBV14
clone size: -
CDR3 DNA: TGTGCCAGCAGCCATGGCGGGAGTTTATATACGCAGTATTTT
CDR3 protein: CASSHGGSLYTQYF

D gene: TRBD1
J gene: TRBJ1-5
V gene: TRBV6-6
clone size: -
CDR3 DNA: TGTGCCAGCAGTAGTCAGGACAGGGCGGCCCAGCCCCAGCATTTT
CDR3 protein: CASSSQDRAAQPQHF

D gene: -
J gene: TRBJ2-5
V gene: TRBV18
clone size: -
CDR3 DNA: TGTGCCAGCTCACTTGACCCGGCTAAGACCCAGTACTTC
CDR3 protein: CASSLDPAKTQYF

D gene: -
J gene: TRBJ1-1
V gene: TRBV5-1
clone size: -
CDR3 DNA: TGCGCCAGCAGCTTCGGAGGGGCGGACACTGAAGCTTTCTTT
CDR3 protein: CASSFGGADTEAFF

D gene: -
J gene: TRBJ1-1
V gene: TRBV5-4
clone size: -
CDR3 DNA: TGTGCCAGCACTTTAGGGGGGGGGAACACTGAAGCTTTCTTT
CDR3 protein: CASTLGGGNTEAFF

D gene: -
J gene: TRBJ1-2
V gene: TRBV5-4
clone size: -
CDR3 DNA: TGTGCCAGCAGTTCACACTATGGCTACACCTTC
CDR3 protein: CASSSHYGYTF

D gene: -
J gene: TRBJ1-5
V gene: TRBV18
clone size: once
CDR3 DNA: TGTGCCAGCTCGGGCGGGGGTCATCAGCCCCAGCATTTT
CDR3 protein: CASSGGGHQPQHF

D gene: -
J gene: TRBJ1-1
V gene: TRBV11-2
clone size: -
CDR3 DNA: TGTGCCAGCAGCTTAGGGTCCGGTCCACCCATGAACACTGAAGCTTTCTTT
CDR3 protein: CASSLGSGPPMNTEAFF

D gene: TRBD1
J gene: TRBJ1-2
V gene: TRBV5-1
clone size: once
CDR3 DNA: TGCGCCAGCAGCGGACAGGGCGCTAACTATGGCTACACCTTC
CDR3 protein: CASSGQGANYGYTF

D gene: -
J gene: TRBJ1-1
V gene: TRBV10-2
clone size: few
CDR3 DNA: TGCGCCAGCAGTGGGGGGGATGCTGAAGCTTTCTTT
CDR3 protein: CASSGGDAEAFF

D gene: -
J gene: TRBJ2-3
V gene: TRBV7-8
clone size: -
CDR3 DNA: TGTGCCAGCAGCTTCATGGGCACAGATACGCAGTATTTT
CDR3 protein: CASSFMGTDTQYF

D gene: -
J gene: TRBJ2-7
V gene: TRBV19
clone size: -
CDR3 DNA: TGTGCCAGTAGTGTGGGACTTATCTCCTACGAGCAGTACTTC
CDR3 protein: CASSVGLISYEQYF

D gene: -
J gene: TRBJ1-4
V gene: TRBV25-1
clone size: once
CDR3 DNA: TGTGCCAGCAGTGAATTTATAGGGGAATTTGAAAAACTGTTTTTT
CDR3 protein: CASSEFIGEFEKLFF

D gene: -
J gene: TRBJ2-3
V gene: TRBV7-9
clone size: -
CDR3 DNA: TGTGCCAGCAGCTTAGCGGGGGGTACCACAGATACGCAGTATTTT
CDR3 protein: CASSLAGGTTDTQYF